These 19 T cell receptor beta chains originate from one sample sequenced in a study of cytomegalovirus exposure and HLA in healthy donors. Sequencing was performed with immunoSEQ multiplex PCR; in TCRdb, only in-frame clones are kept and a portion is missing. The table records 150,000 to 200,000 clones, roughly nine tenths of them present only once. Sequenced: PBMCs. The receptors derive from a woman under 30 in good health and CMV-seropositive.

DNA for the CDR3: TGTGCCAGCAGCTTCATAGGTCTCGGGGAGGGTCAAGAGACCCAGTACTTC. Translation: CASSFIGLGEGQETQYF. The chain is built from TRBV5-6 and TRBJ2-5; TRBD2 matches at 7 bases. Trimming took 2 bases from V and 2 from J; bases not matched to a gene: 12. This CDR3 contains 17 residues. In germline, CDR1 is SGHDT, CDR2 YYEEEE.

The rearrangement uses TRBV19 and TRBJ2-5; 7 bases map to TRBD1. This CDR3 comprises 14 residues. J lost 5 bases, V lost 6 bases, and 9 bases had no gene match. CDR1 LNHDA and CDR2 SQIVND come from the germline V gene (reference sequence). Written as DNA, the CDR3 is TGTGCCAGTAGCACAGACAGGGCGGGTGAGACCCAGTACTTC. Protein product: CASSTDRAGETQYF.

The chain employs TRBV5-6 and TRBJ1-1, with D perhaps matching TRBD1 (5 bases). In germline, CDR1 is SGHDT, CDR2 YYEEEE. The CDR3 is 16 residues long. V was clipped by 0 bases and J by 4 bases, with 16 bases between them. The CDR3 DNA follows: TGTGCCAGCAGCTTGGCCTTCGGACAAGGGGTCACTGAAGCTTTCTTT. It yields the protein CASSLAFGQGVTEAFF.

The chain couples TRBV27 to TRBJ2-1, with D perhaps matching TRBD2 (7 bases). V lost 7 bases and J lost 1, with 14 bases in between. This CDR3 is 15 amino acids long. Per the germline V gene, CDR1 is MNHEY and CDR2 is SMNVEV (reference sequence). CDR3 sequence: CASMGGPPSYNEQFF. The CDR3 DNA follows: TGTGCCAGCATGGGGGGGCCACCTTCCTACAATGAGCAGTTCTTC.

The V gene is TRBV4-2, the J gene TRBJ2-5; TRBD2 matches at 7 bases. The CDR3 sequence is 15 residues long. The germline V gene has CDR1 LGHNA and CDR2 YNFKEQ. V shed 3 bases and J 1 base; nucleotides not matched to a gene: 5. The CDR3 spells CASSQSGTLQETQYF. DNA for the CDR3: TGTGCCAGCAGCCAGAGCGGGACTCTCCAAGAGACCCAGTACTTC.

The chain combines TRBV5-5 with TRBJ1-5, with D possibly being TRBD1 (6 bases). CDR1 is SGHKS, CDR2 YYEKEE, per germline (reference sequence). CDR3 length: 13 amino acids. The ends were cut back, 5 bases at V and 4 bases at J, with 10 bases in the middle. The CDR3 here is CASRGAQNQPQHF. In DNA, the CDR3 is TGTGCCAGCAGGGGGGCACAGAATCAGCCCCAGCATTTT. Full variable domain (rest looked up from reference TRBV5-5 and TRBJ1-5): DAGVTQSPTHLIKTRGQQVTLRCSPISGHKSVSWYQQVLGQGPQFIFQYYEKEERGRGNFPDRFSARQFPNYSSELNVNALLLGDSALYLCASRGAQNQPQHFGDGTRLSIL.

This sequence joins TRBV13 and TRBJ2-7; 7 positions agree with TRBD1. CDR3 size: 14 residues. After removal of 5 bases from V and 4 bases from J, the junction contained 8 bases not matched to a gene. Germline V gene lookup returns CDR1 PRHDT and CDR2 FYEKMQ (reference sequence). CDR3 in amino acids: CASSGDRSTYEQYF. CDR3 nucleotides: TGTGCCAGCAGCGGGGACAGATCGACATACGAGCAGTACTTC.

The genes are TRBV2 and TRBJ1-2, with D uncertain. The V end lost 7 bases, the J end lost 1 base, and 10 bases lay between the germline ends. The CDR3 covers 13 residues. Germline assignment: CDR1 SNHLY and CDR2 FYNNEI. CDR3 in amino acids: CASTLLLNYGYTF. The CDR3 DNA reads TGTGCCAGCACCCTCCTCCTTAACTATGGCTACACCTTC.

The DNA of the CDR3 is TGTGCCAGCAGCAGCGGGACTAATCAAGAGACCCAGTACTTC. It encodes CASSSGTNQETQYF. The chain combines TRBV6-5 with TRBJ2-5; 7 bases agree with TRBD2. This CDR3 is 14 amino acids long. Germline V lookup: CDR1 MNHEY, CDR2 SVGAGI. With 6 bases clipped from V and 2 bases from J, the junction kept 6 bases outside the gene matches.

CDR3 DNA sequence: TGTGCCAGCAGCAACTGGGACAGGGGGCTAAACCAAGAGACCCAGTACTTC. Translated: CASSNWDRGLNQETQYF. The chain uses TRBV28 and TRBJ2-5, with 12 bases aligning to TRBD1. The J segment lost 0 bases and the V segment lost 6 bases, leaving 8 bases of the junction unmatched. There are 17 residues in the CDR3. Germline V lookup: CDR1 MDHEN, CDR2 SYDVKM.

This rearrangement joins TRBV11-2 to TRBJ2-5; 11 bases fit TRBD2. V dropped 0 bases and J dropped 4; count of bases not matched to a gene: 10. The CDR3 has 18 residues. Germline loops: CDR1 SGHAT, CDR2 FQNNGV. The CDR3 nucleotides read TGTGCCAGCAGCTTAGATCGGGCTAGCGGGGGGAAACGAGAGACCCAGTACTTC. Translation gives CASSLDRASGGKRETQYF. The full variable domain, rest sourced from reference TRBV11-2 and TRBJ2-5, is EAGVAQSPRYKIIEKRQSVAFWCNPISGHATLYWYQQILGQGPKLLIQFQNNGVVDDSQLPKDRFSAERLKGVDSTLKIQPAKLEDSAVYLCASSLDRASGGKRETQYFGPGTRLLVL.

The chain is built from TRBV6-1 and TRBJ2-2; unclear D gene. The V gene's germline CDR1 is MNHNS and CDR2 SASEGT. V shed 4 bases and J shed 1 base, with 10 bases lying between them. This CDR3 spans 15 amino acids. The CDR3 protein is CASSVMSRNTGELFF. As DNA, the CDR3 is TGTGCCAGCAGTGTTATGTCGAGGAACACCGGGGAGCTGTTTTTT.

V usage is TRBV9 and J usage is TRBJ2-4, with D perhaps matching TRBD2 (7 bases). V gave up 0 bases and J gave up 4 bases, with 14 bases separating them. The germline CDR1 and CDR2 sequences are SGDLS and YYNGEE. The CDR3 extends over 16 amino acids. The CDR3 bases are TGTGCCAGCAGCGTAGAGGGGGGGCGCGGAAAAAACATTCAGTACTTC. Its translation: CASSVEGGRGKNIQYF.

There are a few counts of this clone. The rearrangement links TRBV4-1 to TRBJ2-7; 8 positions agree with TRBD1. V gave up 1 base and J gave up 7 bases; unmatched junction bases: 9. The CDR3 consists of 15 residues. CDR1 MGHRA and CDR2 YSYEKL come from the germline V gene. CDR3 DNA: TGCGCCAGCAGCCAAGTCAGGGGACAGGCCTTGGAGCAGTACTTC. It is translated as CASSQVRGQALEQYF.

The rearrangement links TRBV7-9 to TRBJ1-2; D unclear. The V end was cut by 4 bases, the J end by 4 bases, with 10 bases between. The germline CDR1 and CDR2 sequences are SEHNR and FQNEAQ (reference sequence). The CDR3 runs 13 residues. The CDR3 coding sequence is TGTGCCAGCAGCTCCGGACTAACCTATGGCTACACCTTC. This gives the protein CASSSGLTYGYTF. Drawing the rest from reference TRBV7-9 and TRBJ1-2, the complete variable domain is DTGVSQNPRHKITKRGQNVTFRCDPISEHNRLYWYRQTLGQGPEFLTYFQNEAQLEKSRLLSDRFSAERPKGSFSTLEIQRTEQGDSAMYLCASSSGLTYGYTFGSGTRLTVV.

This chain joins TRBV10-1 and TRBJ1-2; tentatively, D is TRBD1 (6 bases). CDR1 WNHNN and CDR2 SYGVQD come from the germline V gene (reference sequence). CDR3 length: 13 amino acids. Deletions cut 6 bases from V and 2 bases from J, with 10 bases between. DNA for the CDR3: TGCGCCAGCAGCCCGGACAGAAACTATGGCTACACCTTC. This sequence encodes CASSPDRNYGYTF.

V usage is TRBV4-2 and J usage is TRBJ1-2; unclear D gene. CDR1 and CDR2 (germline): LGHNA, YNFKEQ. The V gene lost 3 bases and the J gene lost 7 bases, with 18 bases spanning the gap. The CDR3 sequence is 15 residues long. CDR3 nucleotide sequence: TGTGCCAGCAGCCAGTTTACAGATGGCTCCGGTGGCTACACCTTC. Protein: CASSQFTDGSGGYTF.

In DNA, the CDR3 is TGTGCCAGCAGCCACCTTTTGTCAGTTGATAATAGCAATCAGCCCCAGCATTTT. Translated: CASSHLLSVDNSNQPQHF. The chain has TRBV4-2 and TRBJ1-5; D call uncertain. V was pared by 3 bases and J by 0 bases, with 18 bases between. Germline CDR1 is LGHNA and CDR2 is YNFKEQ. This CDR3 has 18 amino acids.

This rearrangement joins TRBV9 to TRBJ1-1; D is undetermined. V gave up 7 bases and J gave up 0 bases, with 10 bases separating them. Germline CDR1 SGDLS, CDR2 YYNGEE. The CDR3 has 13 amino acids. CDR3 DNA: TGTGCCAGCGGTCGCGCCCTGAACACTGAAGCTTTCTTT. Translated: CASGRALNTEAFF.